The 14 T cell receptor beta chains below were found in one sample sequenced in a study of shared clonotypes between healthy human individuals. Only in-frame clones appear in the TCRdb table, and some are missing; sequencing was by immunoSEQ multiplex PCR. There are under 2,000,000 clones in the sample; about 95% occur only once, and more than 0.95% lies in the top ten. Naive CD8 cells were CD45RO-negative, positively selected for CCR7, excluding terminally differentiated effector memory CD45RA+ cells. The sample was naive CD8+ T cells sorted from blood. The receptors stem from a man younger than 35 in good health.

Of note for this clone: The same CDR3 also results from other DNA sequences found in this sample. The V call is TRBV4-3, the J call TRBJ2-1, with D unresolved. The V end was cut by 0 bases, the J end by 0 bases, with 6 bases between. CDR3 length equals 15 residues. Germline V lookup: CDR1 LGHNA, CDR2 YSLEER. The CDR3 coding sequence is TGCGCCAGCAGCCAAGACCAGAGCTCCTACAATGAGCAGTTCTTC. Protein: CASSQDQSSYNEQFF.

The chain carries TRBV5-4 and TRBJ2-7, with D maybe TRBD2 (6 bases). Germline V gene data show CDR1 as SGHNT and CDR2 as YYREEE (reference sequence). This CDR3 spans 14 amino acids. V shed 4 bases and J shed 1 base, with 12 bases lying between them. The CDR3 bases are TGTGCCAGCAGCCCGGAGGAGGGTTCCTACGAGCAGTACTTC. This gives the protein CASSPEEGSYEQYF.

The chain couples TRBV7-9 to TRBJ2-3; 10 nucleotides align to TRBD1. V lost 4 bases, J lost 4 bases, and 11 bases stayed unmatched. The CDR3 totals 17 residues. Germline lookup yields CDR1 SEHNR and CDR2 FQNEAQ (reference sequence). DNA for the CDR3: TGTGCCAGCAGCTCAAGCTTTGGGACAGGGGTAGCAGATACGCAGTATTTT. Amino acids: CASSSSFGTGVADTQYF.

The rearrangement links TRBV28 to TRBJ1-2; D might be TRBD1 (6 bases). The CDR3 has 14 amino acids. Germline CDR1 reads MDHEN; CDR2 reads SYDVKM. V lost 3 bases to trimming and J lost 5 bases, with 13 bases between them. CDR3 sequence: CASSFRGLGYGYTF. The CDR3 nucleotides read TGTGCCAGCAGTTTCAGGGGTCTCGGGTATGGCTACACCTTC.

Regarding this clone: Other DNA sequences from this sample encode an identical CDR3 as well. This chain uses TRBV7-2 with TRBJ2-7; TRBD1 agrees at 9 bases. The CDR3 is made up of 16 amino acids. Germline CDR1 and CDR2: SGHTA and FQGNSA. Trimming took 1 base from V and 1 from J; bases not matched to a gene: 5. The CDR3 protein is CASSLGGGTGSYEQYF. For the CDR3, the DNA is TGTGCCAGCAGCTTAGGAGGGGGGACAGGGTCCTACGAGCAGTACTTC.

The chain has TRBV27 and TRBJ2-7; the match to TRBD1 covers 9 bases. Trimming took 5 bases from V and 5 from J; bases not matched to a gene: 7. The CDR3 is 14 residues long. CDR1 is MNHEY and CDR2 is SMNVEV in the germline V gene (reference sequence). CDR3 sequence: CASSIWTGEDEQYF. CDR3 coding DNA: TGTGCCAGCAGTATTTGGACAGGGGAAGACGAGCAGTACTTC.

The rearrangement uses TRBV30 and TRBJ2-1; 8 bases line up with TRBD2. The trim removed 2 bases at V and 7 bases at J, leaving 10 bases unmatched. The CDR3 length is 15 residues. In germline, CDR1 is GTSNPN, CDR2 SVGIG (reference sequence). CDR3 DNA sequence: TGTGCCTGGAGTACTATAGCGGGATCCCTAAATGAGCAGTTCTTC. This codes for CAWSTIAGSLNEQFF.

This chain connects TRBV6-1 to TRBJ1-1; D not certain. Trimming stripped 4 bases from V and 1 base from J, with 13 bases between. Germline-derived CDR1 and CDR2 are MNHNS and SASEGT. This CDR3 spans 15 amino acids. CDR3 in amino acids: CASSVPGRANTEAFF. Written as DNA, the CDR3 is TGTGCCAGCAGTGTACCTGGACGGGCGAACACTGAAGCTTTCTTT.

In this sample, this clone turned up once. Other nucleotide sequences from this sample produce the same CDR3. The gene calls are TRBV27 and TRBJ1-2, with unresolved D. Germline CDR1 is MNHEY and CDR2 is SMNVEV (reference sequence). This CDR3 has 14 amino acids. The V end lost 5 bases, the J end lost 2 bases, and 12 bases lay between the germline ends. CDR3 in DNA: TGTGCCAGCAGTCCCATCGGGTCGAACTATGGCTACACCTTC. Translating gives CASSPIGSNYGYTF.

V and J are TRBV5-1 and TRBJ1-1, with D unresolved. The CDR3 totals 15 residues. CDR1 and CDR2 from the germline V gene are SGHRS and YFSETQ. V was trimmed by 4 bases and J by 1 base, leaving 14 bases between them. The CDR3 sequence is CASSPLQQRNTEAFF. CDR3 nucleotides: TGCGCCAGCAGCCCGTTACAGCAGCGGAACACTGAAGCTTTCTTT.

The rearrangement joins TRBV6-6 to TRBJ2-7; 8 bases map to TRBD1. The junction had 7 bases not matched to a gene; V was cut back by 6 bases and J by 3 bases. The germline V gene has CDR1 MNHNY and CDR2 SVGAGI (reference sequence). CDR3 size: 14 residues. DNA for the CDR3: TGTGCCAGCAGGCCCGCGGACAGGGTCTACGAGCAGTACTTC. Translated, it gives CASRPADRVYEQYF.

The chain couples TRBV6-5 to TRBJ2-7; no firm D call. Germline V gene sequence: CDR1 MNHEY, CDR2 SVGAGI. Trimming stripped 0 bases from V and 3 bases from J, with 12 bases between. This CDR3 comprises 15 residues. The CDR3 loop reads CASSYSIAAFYEQYF. CDR3 coding DNA: TGTGCCAGCAGTTACTCGATTGCAGCGTTCTACGAGCAGTACTTC.

V gene TRBV5-6 combines with J gene TRBJ2-7; TRBD1 matches at 8 bases. The CDR3 extends over 17 amino acids. Per the germline V gene, CDR1 is SGHDT and CDR2 is YYEEEE. J lost 4 bases, V lost 0 bases, and 12 bases had no gene match. The CDR3 region has the DNA TGTGCCAGCAGCTTGGAAGGGACCGGGACAGGCGTTTACGAGCAGTACTTC. Its translation: CASSLEGTGTGVYEQYF.

V gene TRBV4-2 combines with J gene TRBJ1-4; no reliable D call. V dropped 1 base and J dropped 6 bases, with 3 bases sitting between them. The germline gives CDR1 LGHNA, CDR2 YNFKEQ. CDR3 length equals 12 residues. The CDR3 reads CASSQVDEKLFF. CDR3 nucleotide sequence: TGTGCCAGCAGCCAAGTTGATGAAAAACTGTTTTTT.